This T cell receptor (beta chain) stems from a study of blood T cells in healthy people across ages. Study findings and constraints: Age advanced and TCR beta diversity per million T cells fell, roughly linearly. The CMV status of each donor remained undetermined, and this could have confounded shifts in expanded clonotypes.

As to this clonotype: Its antigen is still unknown.

The draw of peripheral blood yielded ten milliliters from each donor. PBMCs numbering at least 6 million were isolated per sample. Primed by a sample-barcoded 5' primer and a J-beta primer mix, a second PCR proceeded for about 7 to 12 cycles. TCRdb recomputed calls from the 5' RACE reads with MiXCR, one row per CDR3 protein. The sample contains 500,000 to 600,000 distinct CDR3 sequences, roughly 28% of which appear only once. Sequencing input: blood. This sequence originates from a woman between 65 and 79 years old in good health.

This chain's CDR3 is CASSPPGRGGYNEQFF. The CDR3 region has the DNA TGTGCCAGCAGCCCCCCTGGCCGGGGGGGGTACAATGAGCAGTTCTTC. This chain links TRBV9 with TRBJ2-1; 8 bases align to TRBD2. Per germline, CDR1 SGDLS and CDR2 YYNGEE. The CDR3 contains 16 residues. V gave up 4 bases and J gave up 4 bases; unmatched junction bases: 10.